The 24 T cell receptor beta chains reported below all come from one sample, sequenced in a study of OX40 agonist ivuxolimab in advanced cancers. TCRdb's copy holds only in-frame clones and misses some; the assay was immunoSEQ multiplex PCR. The sample has approximately 84,000 clones, approximately 83% seen once. The specimen comprised CD4+ or CD8+ T cells sorted from blood, sampled in a trial of the OX40 agonist ivuxolimab. Receptors originate from an adult with an advanced solid tumor such as melanoma, head and neck, liver or kidney cancer.

This clone showed up just a few times. The chain uses TRBV7-2 and TRBJ2-1; no definite D call. This CDR3 is built from 12 residues. The germline V gene has CDR1 SGHTA and CDR2 FQGNSA. V was clipped by 4 bases and J by 7 bases, with 8 bases between them. The CDR3 nucleotides are TGTGCCAGCAGCTCCGGCTGGAATGAGCAGTTCTTC. It codes for CASSSGWNEQFF.

The V and J genes are TRBV11-2 and TRBJ2-5; D is possibly TRBD1 (6 bases). The CDR3 is made up of 13 amino acids. Per germline, CDR1 SGHAT and CDR2 FQNNGV. V gave up 4 bases and J gave up 7 bases, with 13 bases separating them. The CDR3 reads CASSSGQLSTQYF. Written as DNA, the CDR3 is TGTGCCAGCAGCTCAGGACAGCTGTCGACCCAGTACTTC.

This chain links TRBV14 with TRBJ2-7; TRBD1 aligns across 7 bases. Germline CDR1 reads SGHDN; CDR2 reads FVKESK. The junction had 6 bases not matched to a gene; V was cut back by 1 base and J by 0 bases. The CDR3 runs 16 residues. CDR3 residues: CASSQGPGQLSYEQYF. The CDR3 region has the DNA TGTGCCAGCAGCCAAGGACCGGGACAGCTCTCCTACGAGCAGTACTTC.

This clone was seen more than once but under ten times. The gene calls are TRBV6-4 and TRBJ1-1, with D unresolved. This CDR3 is 11 amino acids long. V lost 5 bases, J lost 12 bases, and 13 bases lay in between. Per the germline V gene, CDR1 is MRHNA and CDR2 is SNTAGT. The CDR3 nucleotides read TGTGCCAGCAGTTCCGGAGAAGCAACTTTCTTT. Translating it yields CASSSGEATFF.

The rearrangement joins TRBV5-1 to TRBJ2-7, with TRBD2 identical over 13 bases. The CDR3 is 16 amino acids. The germline CDR1 and CDR2 sequences are SGHRS and YFSETQ. The J segment lost 8 bases and the V segment lost 0 bases, leaving 8 bases of the junction unmatched. CDR3 in amino acids: CASSLVSGTSGVQQYF. The DNA of the CDR3 is TGCGCCAGCAGCTTGGTGTCCGGGACTAGCGGGGTACAGCAGTACTTC. Together with reference TRBV5-1 and TRBJ2-7, the CDR3 gives the full variable domain: KAGVTQTPRYLIKTRGQQVTLSCSPISGHRSVSWYQQTPGQGLQFLFEYFSETQRNKGNFPGRFSGRQFSNSRSEMNVSTLELGDSALYLCASSLVSGTSGVQQYFGPGTRLTVT.

This clone came up a few times. V and J are TRBV30 and TRBJ1-2; 7 bases map to TRBD1. Germline-derived CDR1 and CDR2 are GTSNPN and SVGIG (reference sequence). The CDR3 sequence is 13 residues long. V trimming: 8 bases; J trimming: 1 base; junction bases outside the gene matches: 7. The DNA of the CDR3 is TGTGCCGGAAACAGGGGATTTAACTATGGCTACACCTTC. The encoded protein is CAGNRGFNYGYTF.

This chain connects TRBV18 to TRBJ1-2; no firm D call. The CDR3 contains 13 residues. CDR1 and CDR2 from the germline V gene are KGHSH and LQKENI. Trimming removed 3 bases at V and 7 bases at J, with 12 bases between. The DNA of the CDR3 is TGTGCCAGCTCACCGGAAACCCATCTTGGCTACACCTTC. Protein product: CASSPETHLGYTF.

V gene TRBV11-1 combines with J gene TRBJ2-3; a possible D gene is TRBD1 (5 bases). V was shortened by 2 bases and J by 8 bases, with 14 bases between the two germline ends. Germline V gene sequence: CDR1 SGHAT, CDR2 FQDESV (reference sequence). CDR3 size: 14 residues. The CDR3 coding sequence is TGTGCCAGCAGCTTATACAGGACGACTGGTACGCAGTATTTT. Translation gives CASSLYRTTGTQYF.

The V gene is TRBV2, the J gene TRBJ1-1; D uncertain. Trimming stripped 4 bases from V and 6 bases from J, with 18 bases between. Germline V lookup: CDR1 SNHLY, CDR2 FYNNEI. CDR3 length: 15 amino acids. The CDR3 protein is CASSGEFGSNPEAFF. CDR3 nucleotides: TGTGCCAGCAGTGGAGAGTTTGGGAGCAATCCTGAAGCTTTCTTT.

J is TRBJ1-6 and V is TRBV6-5; D gene ambiguous. Trimming took off 8 bases at V and 10 bases at J, with 12 bases between the two ends. Germline CDR1 MNHEY, CDR2 SVGAGI. The CDR3 spans 12 residues. Written as DNA, the CDR3 is TGTGCCAGCCTCACCCTGGGATCACCCCTCCACTTT. This sequence encodes CASLTLGSPLHF.

The rearrangement uses TRBV5-1 and TRBJ1-4, with 10 bases lining up with TRBD1. V shed 4 bases, J shed 8 bases, and the junction held 11 bases outside the gene matches. This CDR3 has 16 residues. The V gene's germline CDR1 is SGHRS and CDR2 YFSETQ. CDR3 sequence reads: CASSRSGTGVREKLFF. CDR3 nucleotide sequence: TGCGCCAGCAGCCGTTCCGGGACAGGGGTCAGGGAAAAACTGTTTTTT.

This clone has a single count. The CDR3 spells CASSPARGVGSYNSPLHF. The CDR3 DNA reads TGTGCCAGCTCACCCGCAAGGGGGGTCGGGTCCTATAATTCACCCCTCCACTTT. This chain links TRBV18 with TRBJ1-6, with a possible D match to TRBD1 (6 bases). The CDR3 has 18 residues. V dropped 3 bases and J dropped 1 base, with 16 bases sitting between them. The germline V gene has CDR1 KGHSH and CDR2 LQKENI. The full variable domain, completed using reference TRBV18 and TRBJ1-6, is NAGVMQNPRHLVRRRGQEARLRCSPMKGHSHVYWYRQLPEEGLKFMVYLQKENIIDESGMPKERFSAEFPKEGPSILRIQQVVRGDSAAYFCASSPARGVGSYNSPLHFGNGTRLTVT.

This chain joins TRBV10-3 and TRBJ2-5; D is undetermined. The CDR3 loop spans 14 amino acids. Trimming took 5 bases from V and 5 from J, leaving 15 bases between them. The germline CDR1 and CDR2 sequences are ENHRY and SYGVKD. CDR3 residues: CAISPSSPPETQYF. CDR3 nucleotide sequence: TGTGCCATCAGTCCGAGTTCCCCCCCCGAGACCCAGTACTTC.

The V and J genes are TRBV5-1 and TRBJ2-2, with D perhaps TRBD2 (5 bases). CDR1 and CDR2 from the germline V gene are SGHRS and YFSETQ. The germline V and J ends were trimmed by 4 bases and 3 bases, with 13 bases remaining between them. The length of the CDR3 is 15 residues. CDR3 sequence: CASSRTLGDTGELFF. As DNA, the CDR3 is TGCGCCAGCAGCCGGACCCTCGGGGACACCGGGGAGCTGTTTTTT.

This chain connects TRBV6-1 to TRBJ2-1; D gene unclear. V was cut by 4 bases and J by 4 bases, with 8 bases left in between. This CDR3 region has 13 residues. Germline V CDR1 and CDR2: MNHNS, SASEGT. Here the CDR3 DNA reads TGTGCCAGCAGTGCCGGCCCTTACAATGAGCAGTTCTTC. This sequence encodes CASSAGPYNEQFF.

This clone was recorded once. The genes are TRBV6-1 and TRBJ1-5; possibly TRBD1 for D (5 bases). The germline V and J ends were trimmed by 4 bases and 6 bases, with 10 bases remaining between them. Germline V CDR1 and CDR2: MNHNS, SASEGT. The CDR3 has 13 residues. The CDR3 here is CASSVGRGQPQHF. The CDR3 region has the DNA TGTGCCAGCAGTGTTGGGAGGGGTCAGCCCCAGCATTTT.

This rearrangement joins TRBV28 to TRBJ2-1; the D call may be TRBD1 or TRBD2 (5 bases each). Trimming left V 6 bases short and J 7 bases short, with 22 bases between. Per the germline V gene, CDR1 is MDHEN and CDR2 is SYDVKM. The CDR3 spans 16 residues. CDR3 sequence (DNA): TGTGCCAGCAGATCCAACCTCCTACCGGGGACGAATGAGCAGTTCTTC. Its protein product is CASRSNLLPGTNEQFF.

The rearrangement links TRBV6-1 to TRBJ2-5; 9 nucleotides agree with TRBD1. The germline gives CDR1 MNHNS, CDR2 SASEGT. The CDR3 loop spans 14 amino acids. V lost 6 bases and J lost 9; bases outside the gene matches: 11. This CDR3 is CASRVGQGGWAQYF. In DNA, the CDR3 is TGTGCCAGCAGAGTGGGACAGGGAGGGTGGGCCCAGTACTTC.

The rearrangement links TRBV23-1 to TRBJ2-7; no clear D gene. TRBV23-1 is marked as an open reading frame, function uncertain. V was shortened by 0 bases and J by 6 bases, with 21 bases between the two germline ends. The CDR3 runs to 17 residues. CDR3 DNA sequence: TGCGCCAGCAGTCAATCGTTGCTCGTCGATACCCCCTTCGAGCAGTACTTC. Protein: CASSQSLLVDTPFEQYF.

The V and J genes are TRBV7-9 and TRBJ1-1, with 9 bases aligning to TRBD1. Looked up from germline, CDR1 is SEHNR and CDR2 is FQNEAQ (reference sequence). After removal of 3 bases from V and 4 bases from J, the junction contained 0 bases not matched to a gene. CDR3 length: 13 residues. CDR3 DNA sequence: TGTGCCAGCAGCTTGGGACAGGGCACTGAAGCTTTCTTT. It encodes CASSLGQGTEAFF.

V and J are TRBV7-2 and TRBJ2-1; tentative D call: TRBD2 (6 bases). V gave up 1 base and J gave up 3 bases, with 7 bases separating them. The CDR3 runs 14 residues. Germline V gene data show CDR1 as SGHTA and CDR2 as FQGNSA. The CDR3 nucleotides read TGTGCCAGCAGCTTAGTCGGGGGCTACAATGAGCAGTTCTTC. Protein: CASSLVGGYNEQFF.

The chain is built from TRBV11-2 and TRBJ2-1; 15 bases are a match to TRBD2. The CDR3 spans 16 residues. Trimming removed 5 bases from V and 8 bases from J; junction bases left unmatched: 7. The V gene's germline CDR1 is SGHAT and CDR2 FQNNGV. CDR3 sequence (DNA): TGTGCCAGCAGCCCCCAGGGACTAGCGGGGGGCGATGAGCAGTTCTTC. As protein: CASSPQGLAGGDEQFF.

This chain joins TRBV6-4 and TRBJ1-6; D call uncertain. Looked up from germline, CDR1 is MRHNA and CDR2 is SNTAGT. CDR3 length: 15 amino acids. The V end was cut by 5 bases, the J end by 7 bases, with 15 bases between. CDR3 coding DNA: TGTGCCAGCAGTCTAACCGGAAAAGGGAATTCACCCCTCCACTTT. It encodes CASSLTGKGNSPLHF.

The CDR3 region is CASRDSEGNSPLHF. CDR3 sequence (DNA): TGCGCCAGCAGGGACAGCGAGGGGAATTCACCCCTCCACTTT. The rearrangement links TRBV5-1 to TRBJ1-6, with TRBD1 as a possible D gene (6 bases). This CDR3 has 14 amino acids. The germline gives CDR1 SGHRS, CDR2 YFSETQ. The V and J ends lost 5 bases and 7 bases respectively, with 13 bases between them.